A selection of T cell receptor beta chains follows, all from one sample in a study of cytomegalovirus exposure and HLA in healthy donors. Measured with immunoSEQ multiplex PCR; TCRdb has only the in-frame clones, and not every one. Among some 150,000 clones listed, about three quarters were seen once. The sample comprised PBMCs. These receptors were obtained from a man aged 35 to 55 in good health and CMV-seropositive. The CDR3 runs from the conserved cysteine through the conserved F or W. Each record gives: V gene, J gene, clone size, CDR3 protein. Some rows have no size entry. The others give once, few or many, or a class for an expanded clone.

TRBV4-2	TRBJ1-3	few	CASSQERGTTGRLSSGNTIYF
TRBV7-2	TRBJ1-2	.	CASSLAVQGAFGYTF
TRBV2	TRBJ2-5	.	CASSPLGGAGETQYF
TRBV28	TRBJ1-2	.	CASSPADYGYTF
TRBV5-1	TRBJ2-5	.	CASSLAVGVQETQYF
TRBV28	TRBJ1-5	.	CASSTWTGFGSNQPQHF
TRBV7-9	TRBJ2-1	.	CASSLLPSGRGYNEQFF
TRBV5-6	TRBJ2-3	.	CASSLAGGLTQYF
TRBV19	TRBJ1-2	.	CASSIGGQGISYTF
TRBV10-3	TRBJ1-1	.	CAISLLQGLNTEAFF
TRBV19	TRBJ1-2	.	CASSAGATGGVYGYTF
TRBV4-2	TRBJ1-5	.	CASSQDFGVTRQGENQPQHF
TRBV5-1	TRBJ1-4	once	CASSLPTGSYEKLFF
TRBV6-5	TRBJ2-3	.	CASSRLAGGQDTQYF
TRBV5-1	TRBJ1-2	.	CASSLGGGADYGYTF
TRBV5-4	TRBJ2-5	.	CASSTPRGTGEETQYF
TRBV28	TRBJ1-1	.	CASSSSGTGDTEAFF
TRBV5-4	TRBJ2-3	.	CASSFAQGGDTQYF
TRBV2	TRBJ2-2	.	CASSEVRGLGGELFF
TRBV4-3	TRBJ2-5	.	CASSQDRLAGGETQYF
TRBV7-9	TRBJ2-1	.	CASSLVPDNEQFF
TRBV6-6	TRBJ1-5	once	CASKGGPAQHF
TRBV9	TRBJ2-2	few	CASSVGRGSGANTGELFF
TRBV10-1	TRBJ1-5	.	CASSDWGDQPQHF
TRBV4-3	TRBJ2-3	.	CASSHLSPLGGPTDTQYF
TRBV7-2	TRBJ2-5	.	CASSFRDSQETQYF
TRBV29-1	TRBJ1-2	.	CSVVQRLDYGYTF